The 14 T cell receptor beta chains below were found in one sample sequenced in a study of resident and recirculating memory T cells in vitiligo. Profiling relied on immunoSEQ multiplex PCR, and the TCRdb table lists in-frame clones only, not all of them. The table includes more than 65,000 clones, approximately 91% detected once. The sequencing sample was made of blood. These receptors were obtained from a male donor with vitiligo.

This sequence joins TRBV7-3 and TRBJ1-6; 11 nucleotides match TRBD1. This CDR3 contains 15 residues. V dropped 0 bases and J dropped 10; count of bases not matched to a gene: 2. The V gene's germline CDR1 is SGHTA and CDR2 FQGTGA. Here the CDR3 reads CASSLTGQGASPLHF. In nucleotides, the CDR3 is TGTGCCAGCAGCTTAACCGGACAGGGGGCATCACCCCTCCACTTT.

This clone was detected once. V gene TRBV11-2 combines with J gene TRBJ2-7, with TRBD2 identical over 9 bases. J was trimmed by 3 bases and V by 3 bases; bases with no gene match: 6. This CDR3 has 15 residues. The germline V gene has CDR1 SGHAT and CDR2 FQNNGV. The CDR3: CASSLAASGVYEQYF. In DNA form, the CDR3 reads TGTGCCAGCAGCTTGGCGGCTAGCGGGGTCTACGAGCAGTACTTC.

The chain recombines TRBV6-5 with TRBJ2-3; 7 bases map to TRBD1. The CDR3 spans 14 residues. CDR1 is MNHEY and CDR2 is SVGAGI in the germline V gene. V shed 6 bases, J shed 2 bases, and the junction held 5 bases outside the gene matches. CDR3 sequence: CASREGAFTDTQYF. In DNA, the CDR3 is TGTGCCAGCAGAGAGGGGGCATTCACAGATACGCAGTATTTT.

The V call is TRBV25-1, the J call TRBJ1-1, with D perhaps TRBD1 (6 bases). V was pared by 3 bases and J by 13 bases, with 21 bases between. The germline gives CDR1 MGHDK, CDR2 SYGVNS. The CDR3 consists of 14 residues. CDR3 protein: CASSDLPDRLELFF. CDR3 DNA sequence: TGTGCCAGCAGTGACTTGCCGGACAGACTTGAACTTTTCTTT.

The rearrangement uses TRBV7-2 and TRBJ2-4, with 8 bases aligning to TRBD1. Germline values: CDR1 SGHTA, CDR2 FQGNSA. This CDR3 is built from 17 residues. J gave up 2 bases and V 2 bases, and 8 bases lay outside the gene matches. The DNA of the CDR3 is TGTGCCAGCAGCTTACTCTACAGGGGGAGGCCCAAAAACATTCAGTACTTC. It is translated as CASSLLYRGRPKNIQYF.

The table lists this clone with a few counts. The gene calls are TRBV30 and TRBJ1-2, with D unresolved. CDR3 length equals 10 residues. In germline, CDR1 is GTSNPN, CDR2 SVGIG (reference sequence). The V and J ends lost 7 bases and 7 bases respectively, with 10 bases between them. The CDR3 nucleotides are TGTGCCTCCCTGCGGGGTGGCTACACCTTC. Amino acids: CASLRGGYTF.

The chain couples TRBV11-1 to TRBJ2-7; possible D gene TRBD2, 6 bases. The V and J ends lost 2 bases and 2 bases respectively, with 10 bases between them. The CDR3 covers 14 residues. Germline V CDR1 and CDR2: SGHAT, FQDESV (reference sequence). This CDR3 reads CASSLSEGAYEQYF. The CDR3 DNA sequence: TGTGCCAGCAGCTTATCGGAGGGCGCCTACGAGCAGTACTTC. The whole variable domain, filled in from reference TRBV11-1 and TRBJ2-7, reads EAEVAQSPRYKITEKSQAVAFWCDPISGHATLYWYRQILGQGPELLVQFQDESVVDDSQLPKDRFSAERLKGVDSTLKIQPAELGDSAMYLCASSLSEGAYEQYFGPGTRLTVT.

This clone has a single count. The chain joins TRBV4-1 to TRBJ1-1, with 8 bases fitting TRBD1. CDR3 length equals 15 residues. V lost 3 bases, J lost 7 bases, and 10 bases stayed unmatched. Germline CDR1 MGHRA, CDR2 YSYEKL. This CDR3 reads CASSQPFRGPGEAFF. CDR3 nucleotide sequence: TGCGCCAGCAGCCAGCCCTTCAGGGGGCCCGGTGAAGCTTTCTTT.

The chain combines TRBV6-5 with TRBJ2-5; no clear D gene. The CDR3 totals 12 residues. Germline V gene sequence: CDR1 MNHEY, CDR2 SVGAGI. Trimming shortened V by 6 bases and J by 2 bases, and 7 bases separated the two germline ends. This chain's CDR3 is CASRGFQETQYF. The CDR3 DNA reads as TGTGCCAGCAGGGGCTTTCAAGAGACCCAGTACTTC.

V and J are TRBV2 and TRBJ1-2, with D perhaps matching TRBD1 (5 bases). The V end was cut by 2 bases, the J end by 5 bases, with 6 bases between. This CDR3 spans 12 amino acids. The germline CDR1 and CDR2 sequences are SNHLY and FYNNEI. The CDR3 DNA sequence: TGTGCCAGCAGTGAAAAGGGGTATGGCTACACCTTC. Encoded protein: CASSEKGYGYTF.

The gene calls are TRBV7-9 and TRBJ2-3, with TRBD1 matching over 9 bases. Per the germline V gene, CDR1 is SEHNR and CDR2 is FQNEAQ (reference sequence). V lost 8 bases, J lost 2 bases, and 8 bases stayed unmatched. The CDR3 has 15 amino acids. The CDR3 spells CASGRDRVTTDTQYF. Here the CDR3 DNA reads TGTGCCAGCGGAAGGGACAGGGTAACCACAGATACGCAGTATTTT.

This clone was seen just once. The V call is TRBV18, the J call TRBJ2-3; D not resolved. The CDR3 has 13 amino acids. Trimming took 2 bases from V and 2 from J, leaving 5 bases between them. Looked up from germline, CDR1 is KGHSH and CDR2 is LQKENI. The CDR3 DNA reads TGTGCCAGCTCACCAACAGACACAGATACGCAGTATTTT. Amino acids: CASSPTDTDTQYF.

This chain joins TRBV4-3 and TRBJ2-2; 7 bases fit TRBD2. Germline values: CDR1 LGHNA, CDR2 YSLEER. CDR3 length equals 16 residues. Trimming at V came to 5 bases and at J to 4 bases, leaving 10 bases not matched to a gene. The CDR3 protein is CASSWGTGGPTGELFF. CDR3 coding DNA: TGCGCCAGCAGCTGGGGGACGGGGGGACCCACCGGGGAGCTGTTTTTT.

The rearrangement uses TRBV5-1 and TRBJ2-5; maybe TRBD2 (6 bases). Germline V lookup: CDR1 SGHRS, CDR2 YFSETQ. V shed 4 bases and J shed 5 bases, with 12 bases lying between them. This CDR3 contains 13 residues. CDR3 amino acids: CASSVTSGETQYF. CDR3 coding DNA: TGCGCCAGCAGCGTGACTAGTGGGGAGACCCAGTACTTC.